The clone carrying this T cell receptor beta chain was recorded at least ten times. Its antigen remains unknown. Trimming cost V 0 bases and J 10 bases, with 11 bases left between them. CDR1 is SGHNT and CDR2 is YYREEE in the germline V gene (reference sequence). The CDR3 is 13 residues long. TCRdb re-derived calls from the reads in MiXCR, one entry per CDR3 protein. The sample has tens of thousands of distinct CDR3 sequences, around 33% seen once. These data originate in a study of T cell repertoires in cytomegalovirus infection. Looking at the study overall: Carrying CMV and the relevant HLA type showed in public TCR beta signatures. Whole-study results and caveats: Within the response measured ex vivo, HLA-C-restricted CMV-specific TCR beta clonotypes were dominant. Frequencies of public TCR beta families were cumulated, and this identified carriers of CMV plus the relevant HLA.

Sequencing was done on a sample of PBMCs, sequenced either directly or after in vitro stimulation (not recorded which). J is TRBJ2-1 and V is TRBV5-4; a possible D gene is TRBD1 (6 bases). The clonotype comes from a human donor in good health (CMV status not recorded). Some clones in this sample may be carry-over from other donors' samples. The CDR3 here is CASSLGGGREQFF. CDR3 DNA: TGTGCCAGCAGCTTGGGTGGGGGCAGGGAGCAGTTCTTC.